Each of the 9 T cell receptor beta chains below was sequenced from the same sample in a study of cytomegalovirus exposure and HLA in healthy donors. 13 Jbeta primers and 60 Vbeta primers were used for the PCR. The data were produced by immunoSEQ multiplex PCR, yet TCRdb's version contains in-frame clones alone and is incomplete. Altogether 150,000 to 200,000 clones are present, under 85% being singletons, with the ten largest covering 2.5% to 3.5%. The sequencing input was PBMCs. The receptors come from a female donor in good health and CMV-seronegative.

The CDR3 sequence is CASSPLKEGRRHEQFF. The DNA for the CDR3 is TGTGCCAGCAGCCCCTTAAAGGAGGGGCGCAGGCATGAGCAGTTCTTC. The chain is built from TRBV7-8 and TRBJ2-1; D is perhaps TRBD2 (6 bases). The CDR3 has 16 residues. Between the trimmed V and J ends, which lost 5 bases and 8 bases, there was a span of 22 bases. Germline CDR1 reads SGHVS; CDR2 reads FQNEAQ.

This chain connects TRBV9 to TRBJ2-2; 11 bases are shared with TRBD1. Per germline, CDR1 SGDLS and CDR2 YYNGEE. The CDR3 consists of 16 residues. J gave up 3 bases and V 0 bases, and 1 base lay outside the gene matches. The CDR3 sequence: CASSVGGQGDTGELFF. The CDR3 DNA is TGTGCCAGCAGCGTAGGGGGACAGGGGGACACCGGGGAGCTGTTTTTT.

The chain links TRBV7-3 to TRBJ2-1; the D is unclear. Deletions cut 2 bases from V and 4 bases from J, with 15 bases between. The CDR3 is 16 amino acids. From germline, CDR1 is SGHTA and CDR2 FQGTGA. The chain's CDR3 is CASSLYMSARYNEQFF. DNA of the CDR3: TGTGCCAGCAGCTTATATATGAGCGCGAGGTACAATGAGCAGTTCTTC.

This clone is a singleton in its sample. V is TRBV6-5 and J is TRBJ1-2, with a weak D call TRBD1 (5 bases). CDR1 and CDR2 from the germline V gene are MNHEY and SVGAGI. The CDR3 has 13 residues. Trimming took 6 bases from V and 3 from J, leaving 11 bases between them. Here the CDR3 DNA reads TGTGCCAGCAGGCCGACAGAAGACTATGGCTACACCTTC. The encoded protein is CASRPTEDYGYTF.

Regarding this clone: Mismatch with germline at one junction end may stem from a read error. This same CDR3 is encoded by further DNA sequences in the sample. The rearrangement links TRBV5-6 to TRBJ1-6, with 12 bases aligning to TRBD1. Germline values: CDR1 SGHDT, CDR2 YYEEEE. This CDR3 is built from 17 residues. The CDR3 bases are TGTGCCAGCAGCGGTACCGGGACAGGGGGCTATAATTCCCCCCTCCACTTT. This sequence encodes CASSGTGTGGYNSPLHF.

The chain employs TRBV7-6 and TRBJ1-1; D possibly corresponds to TRBD1 (5 bases). Per germline, CDR1 SGHVS and CDR2 FNYEAQ. This CDR3 is built from 12 residues. V was cut by 6 bases and J by 7 bases, with 12 bases left in between. As DNA, the CDR3 is TGTGCCAGCAGTCCAACAGGTATTGAAGCTTTCTTT. Encoded protein: CASSPTGIEAFF.

The chain is built from TRBV7-2 and TRBJ2-7; maybe TRBD2 (6 bases). V lost 5 bases and J 4 bases, leaving 18 bases between the germline ends. Germline V gene sequence: CDR1 SGHTA, CDR2 FQGNSA. The CDR3 loop spans 15 amino acids. CDR3 in amino acids: CASSPSRESRYEQYF. For the CDR3, the DNA is TGTGCCAGCAGCCCTTCTCGGGAGTCTCGTTACGAGCAGTACTTC.

The V call is TRBV18, the J call TRBJ1-4; TRBD1 aligns across 7 bases. The ends lost 2 bases at V and 6 bases at J; junction bases unmatched: 9. The length of the CDR3 is 16 residues. CDR1 KGHSH and CDR2 LQKENI come from the germline V gene. This CDR3 reads CASSPARQGADEKLFF. CDR3 coding DNA: TGTGCCAGCTCACCAGCGCGACAGGGTGCAGATGAAAAACTGTTTTTT. The full variable domain, in which reference TRBV18 and TRBJ1-4 provide the parts outside the CDR3, is NAGVMQNPRHLVRRRGQEARLRCSPMKGHSHVYWYRQLPEEGLKFMVYLQKENIIDESGMPKERFSAEFPKEGPSILRIQQVVRGDSAAYFCASSPARQGADEKLFFGSGTQLSVL.

The chain's CDR3 is CASSLAGDGIDTQYF. For the CDR3, the DNA is TGTGCCAGCAGTCTAGCGGGGGATGGTATAGATACGCAGTATTTT. The V gene is TRBV6-5, the J gene TRBJ2-3; TRBD2 matches 10 bases. The CDR3 is made up of 15 amino acids. V gave up 5 bases and J gave up 5 bases; unmatched junction bases: 7. Looked up from germline, CDR1 is MNHEY and CDR2 is SVGAGI.